Here is one TCR beta chain with its context. Its cognate antigen has yet to be identified. No base qualities exist here, and no much larger clone lies one base off it. This record comes from a study of blood T cell repertoires in COVID-19 (dated by TCRdb to 2020 to 2021). In the study overall: Collaborator samples came from the United States, Italy and Spain and covered acute and convalescent phases of COVID-19. The samples were drawn from two sources: the first 160 participants of the ongoing ImmuneRACE study, and 1,000 to 1,500 subjects contributed by 6 global collaborators. The material from the prospective study consisted of cDNA or gDNA derived from T cells, B-cell-depleted T cells, or PBMCs. A de-identified subject ID, COVID-19 status, age in years and sex were almost always included in the sample metadata. Subjects who had been exposed to COVID-19, were actively infected with it, or had recovered from it provided the deeply sampled blood TCRbeta repertoires that made up the dataset. The repertoires were released in a freely available public database intended as a resource for research on the immune response to SARS-CoV-2. Where HLA class I and class II types were available, the types were taken from metadata supplied by the sample provider, not from assay-based typing.

The immunoSEQ Assay, a bias-controlled multiplex PCR, was used to amplify TCRbeta CDR3 regions from genomic DNA. As for the original processing: Within the assay, amplification of reference gene primers was used to estimate how many nucleated cells each sample contained. To quantify the absolute abundance of each unique TCRbeta CDR3 rearrangement, sequence reads were collapsed and filtered. Productive Simpson clonality was computed per sample as the square root of Simpson's diversity index over productive rearrangements. The immuneACCESS repertoire file appears here via TCRdb, limited to in-frame rearrangements. These files lack a portion of the clones; in checked studies, under half of the deficit traces to unresolved V genes, and the cause of the others is not known. V, J and clone size derive from that table, while D and trimming were established from the DNA sequence. This sample holds about 37,000 clones; over 75% were observed only once. About 11% of the sample goes to the ten largest clones.

Paper-wide results and their limitations: The amount of clinical and demographic metadata varied by source and participant and was provided uncurated.

Sequences SGHVS (CDR1) and FNYEAQ (CDR2) are obtained from the germline V gene. Ends trimmed: V by 1 base, J by 9 bases; bases unmatched to a gene: 4. The CDR3 sequence holds 16 residues, the cysteine and phenylalanine included. Left in the record is the CDR3 DNA by itself, 48 bases read in frame from the first base. Whole blood was collected in K2EDTA tubes by collaborating institutions according to the institutions' own protocols. Collaborator samples were shipped for TCRbeta analysis as frozen whole blood, isolated PBMCs, or DNA extracted from either sample type. Sequencing was done on a sample of peripheral blood. The sequence joins TRBV7-6 to TRBJ2-1; 15 bases in the junction line up with TRBD2. The TCR originated in a man aged 55-75 years with active COVID-19. The CDR3 loop reads CASSLGPGLAGGEQFF. The nucleotides read TGTGCCAGCAGCTTAGGCCCGGGACTAGCGGGAGGTGAGCAGTTCTTC. Joined to the reference TRBV7-6 and TRBJ2-1 proteins, this CDR3 gives the full variable domain: GAGVSQSPRYKVTKRGQDVALRCDPISGHVSLYWYRQALGQGPEFLTYFNYEAQQDKSGLPNDRFSAERPEGSISTLTIQRTEQRDSAMYRCASSLGPGLAGGEQFFGPGTRLTVL.